These 21 T cell receptor beta chains originate from one sample sequenced in a study of cytomegalovirus exposure and HLA in healthy donors. PCR primers comprised 60 Vbeta and 13 Jbeta primers. TCRdb's copy holds only in-frame clones and misses some; the assay was immunoSEQ multiplex PCR. This repertoire shows about 85,000 clones, more than 75% found once; its top ten account for around a quarter. Sequences were obtained from PBMCs. All receptors derive from a woman aged 45-60 years in good health and CMV-seropositive.

This chain joins TRBV27 and TRBJ1-2; 9 positions agree with TRBD1. The length of the CDR3 is 14 residues. The germline CDR1 and CDR2 sequences are MNHEY and SMNVEV (reference sequence). V gave up 3 bases and J gave up 8 bases; unmatched junction bases: 7. CDR3 nucleotide sequence: TGTGCCAGCAGTTTCCTCGGGACAGGGAAAGGCTACACCTTC. It is translated as CASSFLGTGKGYTF.

The V and J genes are TRBV27 and TRBJ2-1; D unresolved. Per the germline V gene, CDR1 is MNHEY and CDR2 is SMNVEV (reference sequence). The CDR3 runs to 14 residues. Deletions cut 3 bases from V and 6 bases from J, with 12 bases between. The CDR3 region is CASSLTSWSNEQFF. The CDR3 coding sequence is TGTGCCAGCAGTTTGACTTCGTGGAGCAATGAGCAGTTCTTC.

In its sample, this clone was seen a few times. The chain links TRBV5-1 to TRBJ1-1, with D perhaps matching TRBD1 (5 bases). The CDR3 has 16 amino acids. Trimming cost V 4 bases and J 3 bases, with 19 bases left between them. The V gene's germline CDR1 is SGHRS and CDR2 YFSETQ. CDR3 sequence: CASSPGGWGKDTEAFF. The CDR3 nucleotides read TGCGCCAGCAGCCCTGGGGGGTGGGGGAAGGACACTGAAGCTTTCTTT.

The chain recombines TRBV6-1 with TRBJ1-5, with TRBD1 identical over 7 bases. Germline CDR1 is MNHNS and CDR2 is SASEGT. This CDR3 region has 14 residues. V lost 2 bases to trimming and J lost 6 bases; unmatched junction nucleotides: 4. DNA of the CDR3: TGTGCCAGCAGTGAATGGCAGGGGGGTCAGCCCCAGCATTTT. Encoded protein: CASSEWQGGQPQHF.

This clone was observed a single time. This chain joins TRBV6-1 and TRBJ1-4; weak D call: TRBD1 (6 bases). The V and J ends lost 1 base and 4 bases respectively, with 13 bases between them. CDR1 MNHNS and CDR2 SASEGT come from the germline V gene. The CDR3 is 16 residues long. The CDR3 spells CASSEGSGQRNEKLFF. The DNA for the CDR3 is TGTGCCAGCAGTGAAGGATCTGGACAGCGTAATGAAAAACTGTTTTTT.

The chain joins TRBV9 to TRBJ1-5, with unresolved D. CDR1 is SGDLS and CDR2 is YYNGEE in the germline V gene. Trimming cost V 0 bases and J 4 bases, with 11 bases left between them. The CDR3 length is 15 residues. In nucleotides, the CDR3 is TGTGCCAGCAGCGTAGCTGGCACGATGAATCAGCCCCAGCATTTT. Its translation is CASSVAGTMNQPQHF.

The rearrangement joins TRBV15 to TRBJ2-7; no clear D gene. V lost 11 bases and J 7 bases, leaving 18 bases between the germline ends. This CDR3 is built from 12 residues. The germline CDR1 and CDR2 sequences are LNHNV and YYDKDF (reference sequence). The CDR3 bases are TGTGCCTCCTCTAGTTACTCGAGTGAGCAGTACTTC. Protein sequence: CASSSYSSEQYF. Variable domain in full (rest from reference TRBV15 and TRBJ2-7): DAMVIQNPRYQVTQFGKPVTLSCSQTLNHNVMYWYQQKSSQAPKLLFHYYDKDFNNEADTPDNFQSRRPNTSFCFLDIRSPGLGDTAMYLCASSSYSSEQYFGPGTRLTVT.

This chain links TRBV2 with TRBJ2-3; tentative D call: TRBD1 (5 bases). The CDR3 spans 14 residues. Germline V gene data show CDR1 as SNHLY and CDR2 as FYNNEI. V gave up 3 bases and J gave up 5 bases, with 12 bases separating them. CDR3 DNA: TGTGCCAGCAGTGATAACAGGCCCCGAGATACGCAGTATTTT. Protein product: CASSDNRPRDTQYF.

Worth noting for this clone: A read error may account for a junction end that differs from germline. The chain uses TRBV7-9 and TRBJ1-4; no clear D. The CDR3 is 13 amino acids. Germline assignment: CDR1 SEHNR and CDR2 FQNEAQ (reference sequence). CDR3 loop: CSSSSSVVLKLFF. The CDR3 nucleotides read TGTTCCAGCAGCTCCTCGGTAGTCCTAAAACTGTTTTTT.

The rearrangement joins TRBV30 to TRBJ2-7; 7 positions agree with TRBD2. Looked up from germline, CDR1 is GTSNPN and CDR2 is SVGIG (reference sequence). Germline trimming cut 8 bases from V and 3 bases from J; bases unmatched to any gene: 10. The CDR3 contains 13 residues. CDR3 nucleotide sequence: TGTGCCGGGTTGATGACTAGCCACTACGAGCAGTACTTC. It specifies CAGLMTSHYEQYF.

This rearrangement joins TRBV4-1 to TRBJ1-1; D call uncertain. Germline-derived CDR1 and CDR2 are MGHRA and YSYEKL. The germline V and J ends were trimmed by 4 bases and 1 base, with 10 bases remaining between them. The CDR3 consists of 14 residues. The CDR3 region has the DNA TGCGCCAGCAGCCGAGCCCCTTCGAACACTGAAGCTTTCTTT. Translated, it gives CASSRAPSNTEAFF.

Of note for this clone: This sample includes further DNA sequences coding for the same CDR3. V usage is TRBV5-1 and J usage is TRBJ2-7, with D possibly being TRBD2 (5 bases). This CDR3 is 12 amino acids long. V was cut by 0 bases and J by 4 bases, with 5 bases left in between. Germline loops: CDR1 SGHRS, CDR2 YFSETQ. The CDR3 nucleotides read TGCGCCAGCAGCTTGGGAGGGTACGAGCAGTACTTC. Protein: CASSLGGYEQYF.

The rearrangement uses TRBV5-4 and TRBJ1-4; D is ambiguous. The CDR3 spans 15 residues. CDR1 SGHNT and CDR2 YYREEE come from the germline V gene (reference sequence). V was pared by 4 bases and J by 8 bases, with 18 bases between. DNA for the CDR3: TGTGCCAGCAGCGCCCACGAGTCTACGCGAGAAAAACTGTTTTTT. It translates to CASSAHESTREKLFF.

The genes are TRBV9 and TRBJ2-3, with a tentative D call TRBD2 (5 bases). Germline-derived CDR1 and CDR2 are SGDLS and YYNGEE. V was cut by 0 bases and J by 1 base, with 12 bases left in between. The CDR3 is 16 amino acids. The CDR3, as DNA: TGTGCCAGCAGCGTAGGGCCCGCCGGGGGCACAGATACGCAGTATTTT. Protein product: CASSVGPAGGTDTQYF.

This clone occurred a few times. This rearrangement joins TRBV18 to TRBJ2-7, with 7 bases aligning to TRBD1. Unmatched junction bases numbered 5, after V lost 2 bases and J lost 7 bases. Looked up from germline, CDR1 is KGHSH and CDR2 is LQKENI. This CDR3 region has 13 residues. CDR3 DNA: TGTGCCAGCTCACCAAGGGGGCTTGAGGAGCAGTACTTC. Translating it yields CASSPRGLEEQYF.

This clone occurred once. The chain has TRBV5-1 and TRBJ2-5; 12 bases map to TRBD1. The CDR3 runs 14 residues. V gave up 4 bases and J gave up 5 bases; unmatched junction bases: 3. CDR1 is SGHRS and CDR2 is YFSETQ in the germline V gene. The CDR3 reads CASSPGQGAETQYF. The DNA of the CDR3 is TGCGCCAGCAGCCCGGGACAGGGGGCTGAGACCCAGTACTTC.

This chain joins TRBV7-9 and TRBJ1-1; D perhaps matches TRBD1 (6 bases). Germline V gene data show CDR1 as SEHNR and CDR2 as FQNEAQ (reference sequence). CDR3 length equals 14 residues. V gave up 4 bases and J gave up 2 bases, with 11 bases separating them. The CDR3 sequence is CASSSGQSNTEAFF. CDR3 DNA: TGTGCCAGCAGCTCCGGACAGTCTAACACTGAAGCTTTCTTT.

Here the CDR3 DNA reads TGCGCCAGCAGCCCTCGAGCGGGGGGATCGAACACCGGGGAGCTGTTTTTT. Translating it yields CASSPRAGGSNTGELFF. The chain employs TRBV5-1 and TRBJ2-2, with 9 bases lining up with TRBD2. V lost 4 bases to trimming and J lost 0 bases; unmatched junction nucleotides: 7. Per germline, CDR1 SGHRS and CDR2 YFSETQ. The length of the CDR3 is 17 residues.

The chain recombines TRBV7-9 with TRBJ1-6; 8 nucleotides agree with TRBD1. CDR3 length: 15 amino acids. Trimming at V came to 6 bases and at J to 7 bases, leaving 8 bases not matched to a gene. Germline V gives CDR1 SEHNR, CDR2 FQNEAQ (reference sequence). CDR3 protein: CASRGGQGRNSPLHF. The CDR3 nucleotides are TGTGCCAGCAGGGGCGGACAGGGTCGGAATTCACCCCTCCACTTT.

The V gene is TRBV19, the J gene TRBJ2-3, with D possibly being TRBD2 (5 bases). The V end was cut by 3 bases, the J end by 8 bases, with 9 bases between. Germline V lookup: CDR1 LNHDA, CDR2 SQIVND (reference sequence). CDR3 length: 12 amino acids. The DNA of the CDR3 is TGTGCCAGTAGTATGCGCCGGGGTACGCAGTATTTT. Translating gives CASSMRRGTQYF.

V is TRBV6-5 and J is TRBJ2-5; 7 bases fit TRBD2. This CDR3 contains 16 residues. V trimming: 0 bases; J trimming: 5 bases; junction bases outside the gene matches: 9. CDR1 is MNHEY, CDR2 SVGAGI, per germline. The CDR3: CASSYSPGGGGETQYF. DNA for the CDR3: TGTGCCAGCAGTTACTCGCCGGGCGGGGGAGGGGAGACCCAGTACTTC.